This T cell receptor beta chain comes out of a study of T cells in Graves' hyperthyroidism and ophthalmopathy. The CDR3 extends over 17 amino acids. With V trimmed by 5 bases and J by 0 bases, 13 bases remained unmatched. Germline V gene sequence: CDR1 DFQATT, CDR2 SNEGSKA (reference sequence). What was amplified from RNA transcripts were TCR beta CDR3 regions. First-round RT-PCR of the TCR CDR3 relied on the HTBI primer set. TCRdb reprocessed the multiplex PCR reads via MiXCR and lists one record per CDR3 protein. This table has almost 250,000 distinct CDR3 sequences, roughly a quarter appearing once.

Sequencing was carried out using blood. This rearrangement joins TRBV20-1 to TRBJ2-7, with 10 bases that match TRBD1. The sequence came from a woman between 35 and 50 years old with Graves' ophthalmopathy. CDR3 region: CSALTGTGASTSYEQYF. The CDR3 coding sequence is TGCAGTGCTCTAACCGGGACAGGGGCCTCCACCTCCTACGAGCAGTACTTC.